These 14 T cell receptor beta chains originate from one sample sequenced in a study of CD8+ T cells in alopecia areata. Regarding treatment: oral pan-JAK inhibitor, 5-10 mg twice daily. RNA extraction and reverse transcription yielded cDNA as sequencing template. Clones were read by immunoSEQ multiplex PCR, and TCRdb kept only the in-frame ones, dropping some. The top ten hold 9.5% to 14% of the sample, which has approximately 180,000 clones, 50% to 65% seen once. The material was CD8+ T cells sorted from blood, obtained at week 24, from a patient treated with tofacitinib. The origin of the receptors is a human donor with alopecia areata.

V is TRBV13 and J is TRBJ1-1; no reliable D call. The germline gives CDR1 PRHDT, CDR2 FYEKMQ (reference sequence). V shed 2 bases and J shed 6 bases, with 7 bases lying between them. The CDR3 sequence is 12 residues long. CDR3 sequence (DNA): TGTGCCAGCAGCTTACAGAGTCCTGAAGCTTTCTTT. Translation: CASSLQSPEAFF.

This clone appeared a few times. The chain recombines TRBV12-5 with TRBJ2-3; 8 nucleotides agree with TRBD1. Trimming at V came to 1 base and at J to 4 bases, leaving 1 base not matched to a gene. Germline V gene data show CDR1 as LGHNT and CDR2 as FRNRAP. CDR3 length equals 14 residues. CDR3 region: CASGLEQGADTQYF. In DNA, the CDR3 is TGTGCTAGTGGTTTGGAACAGGGGGCAGATACGCAGTATTTT.

This clone was counted between two and nine times. The V and J genes are TRBV5-1 and TRBJ2-2; tentative D call: TRBD2 (6 bases). Trimming cost V 1 base and J 4 bases, with 14 bases left between them. The CDR3 spans 16 residues. Germline CDR1 SGHRS, CDR2 YFSETQ. CDR3 sequence: CASSLMPRGGTGELFF. The CDR3 nucleotides read TGCGCCAGCAGCTTGATGCCAAGGGGAGGCACCGGGGAGCTGTTTTTT.

The V and J genes are TRBV30 and TRBJ2-6; D is possibly TRBD2 (6 bases). CDR1 is GTSNPN, CDR2 SVGIG, per germline (reference sequence). V lost 7 bases and J 1 base, leaving 11 bases between the germline ends. The length of the CDR3 is 14 residues. CDR3 region: CASTGESGANVLTF. The CDR3 DNA follows: TGTGCCTCCACGGGGGAATCTGGGGCCAACGTCCTGACTTTC. Full variable domain (rest looked up from reference TRBV30 and TRBJ2-6): SQTIHQWPATLVQPVGSPLSLECTVEGTSNPNLYWYRQAAGRGLQLLFYSVGIGQISSEVPQNLSASRPQDRQFILSSKKLLLSDSGFYLCASTGESGANVLTFGAGSRLTVL.

This chain's CDR3 is CAWSSPTSGGADEQFF. The CDR3 DNA reads TGTGCCTGGAGCTCCCCGACTAGCGGGGGGGCAGATGAGCAGTTCTTC. The gene calls are TRBV30 and TRBJ2-1; 14 bases line up with TRBD2. Looked up from germline, CDR1 is GTSNPN and CDR2 is SVGIG (reference sequence). V was clipped by 3 bases and J by 8 bases; unmatched bases: 9. The CDR3 loop spans 16 amino acids.

V usage is TRBV4-3 and J usage is TRBJ2-5; the D gene is possibly TRBD1 (5 bases). CDR1 is LGHNA, CDR2 YSLEER, per germline. V was trimmed by 2 bases and J by 5 bases, leaving 12 bases between them. The CDR3 spans 14 residues. In DNA, the CDR3 is TGCGCCAGCAGCCAATACGACAGCTACGAGACCCAGTACTTC. This gives the protein CASSQYDSYETQYF.

The chain has TRBV4-3 and TRBJ1-1; 8 nucleotides line up with TRBD1. V was pared by 4 bases and J by 1 base, with 8 bases of the junction left unmatched. The CDR3 loop spans 16 amino acids. Germline CDR1 LGHNA, CDR2 YSLEER. The CDR3 sequence is CASSLSSDRGNTEAFF. The CDR3 nucleotides are TGCGCCAGCAGCCTATCCTCCGACAGGGGGAACACTGAAGCTTTCTTT.

The chain couples TRBV2 to TRBJ1-2, with 7 bases matching TRBD1. CDR3 length: 13 amino acids. Germline assignment: CDR1 SNHLY and CDR2 FYNNEI. After removal of 6 bases from V and 1 base from J, the junction contained 2 bases not matched to a gene. Here the CDR3 reads CASRGDSNYGYTF. In DNA form, the CDR3 reads TGTGCCAGCAGAGGGGACAGTAACTATGGCTACACCTTC.

This clone was counted between two and nine times. The chain joins TRBV4-3 to TRBJ2-3, with D perhaps TRBD2 (6 bases). The CDR3 is made up of 14 amino acids. V gave up 0 bases and J gave up 4 bases, with 8 bases separating them. CDR1 is LGHNA and CDR2 is YSLEER in the germline V gene. The CDR3 here is CASSQDRGSDTQYF. For the CDR3, the DNA is TGCGCCAGCAGCCAAGATCGGGGGTCAGATACGCAGTATTTT.

The V gene is TRBV19, the J gene TRBJ2-1, with 9 bases fitting TRBD1. CDR1 is LNHDA, CDR2 SQIVND, per germline (reference sequence). The CDR3 length is 16 residues. With V trimmed by 3 bases and J by 1 base, 4 bases remained unmatched. CDR3 sequence (DNA): TGTGCCAGTAGTATTCCGGGACAGGGTTCCTACAATGAGCAGTTCTTC. It translates to CASSIPGQGSYNEQFF.

The gene calls are TRBV7-6 and TRBJ1-2; D perhaps matches TRBD1 (6 bases). The V gene lost 2 bases and the J gene lost 7 bases, with 23 bases spanning the gap. CDR1 and CDR2 from the germline V gene are SGHVS and FNYEAQ. CDR3 size: 17 residues. The CDR3 reads CASSLLSTGVVVGGYTF. The CDR3, as DNA: TGTGCCAGCAGCTTACTCTCGACAGGAGTTGTGGTTGGTGGCTACACCTTC.

The chain links TRBV5-6 to TRBJ1-3, with unresolved D. The CDR3 has 13 amino acids. Germline V lookup: CDR1 SGHDT, CDR2 YYEEEE. Deletions cut 0 bases from V and 2 bases from J, with 3 bases between. The CDR3 bases are TGTGCCAGCAGCTTGGGAACTGGAAACACCATATATTTT. Protein product: CASSLGTGNTIYF.

Remarks on this clone: Other DNA sequences in the sample encode the same CDR3. This chain links TRBV6-5 with TRBJ1-1, with D unclear. V lost 5 bases and J lost 0, with 7 bases in between. From germline, CDR1 is MNHEY and CDR2 SVGAGI. This CDR3 spans 13 amino acids. The chain's CDR3 is CASSPGLNTEAFF. The CDR3 DNA reads TGTGCCAGCAGTCCCGGCCTGAACACTGAAGCTTTCTTT.

The V call is TRBV4-2, the J call TRBJ2-2; no definite D call. Germline CDR1 and CDR2: LGHNA and YNFKEQ. V was shortened by 0 bases and J by 1 base, with 9 bases between the two germline ends. The CDR3 extends over 16 amino acids. The CDR3 nucleotides are TGTGCCAGCAGCCAAGAAGATGATATGAACACCGGGGAGCTGTTTTTT. Translating gives CASSQEDDMNTGELFF.